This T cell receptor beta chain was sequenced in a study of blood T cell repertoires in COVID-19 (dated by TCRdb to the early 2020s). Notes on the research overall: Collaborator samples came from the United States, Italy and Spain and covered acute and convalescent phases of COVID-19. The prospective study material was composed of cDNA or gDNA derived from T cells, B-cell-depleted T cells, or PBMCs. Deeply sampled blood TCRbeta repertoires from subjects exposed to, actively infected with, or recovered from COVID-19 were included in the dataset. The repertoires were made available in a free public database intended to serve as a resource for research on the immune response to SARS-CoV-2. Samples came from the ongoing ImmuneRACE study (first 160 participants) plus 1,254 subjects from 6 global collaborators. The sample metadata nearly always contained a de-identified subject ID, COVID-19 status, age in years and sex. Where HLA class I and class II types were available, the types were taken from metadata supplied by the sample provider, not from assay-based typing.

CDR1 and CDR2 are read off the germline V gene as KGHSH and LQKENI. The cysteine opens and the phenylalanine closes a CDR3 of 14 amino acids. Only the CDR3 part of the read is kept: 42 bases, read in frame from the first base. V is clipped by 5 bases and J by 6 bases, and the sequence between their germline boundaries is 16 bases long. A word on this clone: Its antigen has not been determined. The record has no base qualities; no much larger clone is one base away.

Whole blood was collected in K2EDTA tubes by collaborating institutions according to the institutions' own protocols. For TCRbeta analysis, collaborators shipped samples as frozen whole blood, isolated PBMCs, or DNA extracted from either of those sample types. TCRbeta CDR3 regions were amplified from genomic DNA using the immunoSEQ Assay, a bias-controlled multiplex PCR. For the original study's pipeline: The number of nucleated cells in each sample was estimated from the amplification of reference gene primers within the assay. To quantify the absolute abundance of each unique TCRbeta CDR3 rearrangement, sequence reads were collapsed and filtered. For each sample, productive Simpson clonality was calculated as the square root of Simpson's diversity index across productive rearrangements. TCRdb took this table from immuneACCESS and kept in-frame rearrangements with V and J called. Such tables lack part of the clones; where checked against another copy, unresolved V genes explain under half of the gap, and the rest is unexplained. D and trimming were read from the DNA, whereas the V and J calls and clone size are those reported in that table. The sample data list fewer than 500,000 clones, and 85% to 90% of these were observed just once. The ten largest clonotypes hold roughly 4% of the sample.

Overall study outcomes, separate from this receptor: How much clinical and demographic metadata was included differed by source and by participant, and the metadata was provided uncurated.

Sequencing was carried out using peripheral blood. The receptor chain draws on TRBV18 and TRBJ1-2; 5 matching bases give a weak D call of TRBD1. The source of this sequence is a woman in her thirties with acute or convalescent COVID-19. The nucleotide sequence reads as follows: TGTGCCAGCTCAACGGGAGGGGACCTTCATGGCTACACCTTC. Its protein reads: CASSTGGDLHGYTF.